The 30 T cell receptor beta chains below all came from one sample that was sequenced in a study of blood T cell repertoires in COVID-19. Assay: immunoSEQ multiplex PCR; the TCRdb copy retains only in-frame clones and omits some. This table has about 74,000 clones, 83% appearing once. Sequenced: peripheral blood. These receptors were collected from a man at least 80 years old with acute or convalescent COVID-19.

The chain combines TRBV11-2 with TRBJ1-4; maybe TRBD1 (6 bases). This CDR3 contains 15 residues. Germline V gives CDR1 SGHAT, CDR2 FQNNGV. V lost 5 bases, J lost 6 bases, and 16 bases lay in between. The CDR3 sequence: CASSQFGEGDEKLFF. For the CDR3, the DNA is TGTGCCAGCAGCCAATTTGGGGAGGGGGATGAAAAACTGTTTTTT.

This clone has more than one count but fewer than ten. V and J are TRBV4-1 and TRBJ1-2; D unresolved. The germline CDR1 and CDR2 sequences are MGHRA and YSYEKL. The CDR3 has 13 residues. Trimming removed 0 bases at V and 2 bases at J, with 4 bases between. The CDR3 here is CASSQDGNYGYTF. The CDR3 coding sequence is TGCGCCAGCAGCCAAGACGGGAACTATGGCTACACCTTC.

This clone is a singleton in its sample. The chain recombines TRBV7-2 with TRBJ2-3, with 7 bases identical to TRBD2. Germline-derived CDR1 and CDR2 are SGHTA and FQGNSA. With 2 bases clipped from V and 2 bases from J, the junction kept 4 bases outside the gene matches. CDR3 length: 15 amino acids. The DNA for the CDR3 is TGTGCCAGCAGCTTAATCGGGGGGAACACAGATACGCAGTATTTT. Protein: CASSLIGGNTDTQYF. Complete variable domain (other parts from reference TRBV7-2 and TRBJ2-3): GAGVSQSPSNKVTEKGKDVELRCDPISGHTALYWYRQSLGQGLEFLIYFQGNSAPDKSGLPSDRFSAERTGGSVSTLTIQRTQQEDSAVYLCASSLIGGNTDTQYFGPGTRLTVL.

The chain uses TRBV9 and TRBJ2-7; tentative D call: TRBD2 (5 bases). This CDR3 has 15 residues. V lost 4 bases and J 2 bases, leaving 16 bases between the germline ends. CDR1 is SGDLS and CDR2 is YYNGEE in the germline V gene. CDR3 residues: CASSRQDSVAYEQYF. DNA of the CDR3: TGTGCCAGCAGCAGACAAGATAGCGTTGCCTACGAGCAGTACTTC.

V and J are TRBV7-9 and TRBJ1-2; 10 bases are a match to TRBD1. From germline, CDR1 is SEHNR and CDR2 FQNEAQ (reference sequence). The CDR3 is made up of 14 amino acids. Trimming cost V 6 bases and J 3 bases; bases outside gene matches: 4. As DNA, the CDR3 is TGTGCCAGCAGTAGACAGGGGGCAGACTATGGCTACACCTTC. Translation gives CASSRQGADYGYTF.

This chain uses TRBV6-1 with TRBJ1-1, with unresolved D. Germline-derived CDR1 and CDR2 are MNHNS and SASEGT. Trimming stripped 1 base from V and 3 bases from J, with 6 bases between. This CDR3 comprises 13 residues. CDR3 sequence (DNA): TGTGCCAGCAGTGAAGAGCGGTACACTGAAGCTTTCTTT. Translation gives CASSEERYTEAFF.

The chain links TRBV19 to TRBJ2-5; the D gene is possibly TRBD1 (7 bases). Trimming pared 3 bases from V and 1 base from J, leaving 9 bases between. Germline CDR1 LNHDA, CDR2 SQIVND (reference sequence). CDR3 length equals 14 residues. CDR3 protein: CASSIQGGQETQYF. The CDR3 nucleotides read TGTGCCAGTAGTATTCAGGGGGGCCAAGAGACCCAGTACTTC.

This rearrangement joins TRBV6-1 to TRBJ2-7; a weak D match, TRBD1 (5 bases). V lost 1 base to trimming and J lost 4 bases, with 11 bases between them. This CDR3 comprises 14 residues. Germline V gives CDR1 MNHNS, CDR2 SASEGT. The CDR3 DNA reads TGTGCCAGCAGTGAAGTGACAGCTTATTACGAGCAGTACTTC. It encodes CASSEVTAYYEQYF.

This chain joins TRBV29-1 and TRBJ2-2; 11 bases fit TRBD2. The CDR3 loop spans 16 amino acids. V was clipped by 3 bases and J by 8 bases; unmatched bases: 11. Germline CDR1 SQVTM, CDR2 ANQGSEA. CDR3 sequence: CSVEVPSGGPRGELFF. The CDR3 DNA is TGCAGCGTTGAGGTGCCTAGCGGGGGGCCTCGTGGGGAGCTGTTTTTT.

The rearrangement uses TRBV5-6 and TRBJ2-7, with TRBD2 as a possible D gene (5 bases). The CDR3 has 14 residues. Germline loops: CDR1 SGHDT, CDR2 YYEEEE. With 0 bases removed from V and 4 bases from J, the gap between germline ends came to 11 bases. The CDR3 is CASSLGDGVYEQYF. The CDR3 bases are TGTGCCAGCAGCTTGGGTGACGGGGTGTACGAGCAGTACTTC.

The chain combines TRBV27 with TRBJ1-4, with 7 nucleotides matching TRBD1. The germline gives CDR1 MNHEY, CDR2 SMNVEV (reference sequence). Trimming removed 6 bases from V and 5 bases from J; junction bases left unmatched: 6. The CDR3 length is 14 residues. The CDR3 DNA reads as TGTGCCAGCAGCCTGGACAGGAAGAATGAAAAACTGTTTTTT. This translates into CASSLDRKNEKLFF.

V usage is TRBV4-3 and J usage is TRBJ2-1; D is possibly TRBD1 (6 bases). Trimming shortened V by 1 base and J by 1 base, and 8 bases separated the two germline ends. This CDR3 spans 15 amino acids. In germline, CDR1 is LGHNA, CDR2 YSLEER. The CDR3 here is CASSQAQGSYNEQFF. CDR3 DNA: TGCGCCAGCAGCCAAGCCCAGGGGTCCTACAATGAGCAGTTCTTC.

This clone appeared a few times. The rearrangement links TRBV20-1 to TRBJ1-2; no reliable D call. Deletions cut 3 bases from V and 7 bases from J, with 18 bases between. The germline CDR1 and CDR2 sequences are DFQATT and SNEGSKA (reference sequence). The CDR3 extends over 14 amino acids. CDR3 coding DNA: TGCAGTGCTAGTTTAGACCGAGGGTCGGGTGGCTACACCTTC. The encoded protein is CSASLDRGSGGYTF.

The V gene is TRBV7-9, the J gene TRBJ2-5, with 10 bases matching TRBD1. The trim removed 5 bases at V and 4 bases at J, leaving 10 bases unmatched. The CDR3 consists of 16 residues. Germline CDR1 and CDR2: SEHNR and FQNEAQ (reference sequence). CDR3 sequence (DNA): TGTGCCAGCAGCACCTGGGACAGGGGATCGGGAGAGACCCAGTACTTC. Its translation is CASSTWDRGSGETQYF.

The chain uses TRBV5-1 and TRBJ1-1; D remains unclear. CDR1 is SGHRS and CDR2 is YFSETQ in the germline V gene. The CDR3 has 14 amino acids. V lost 3 bases to trimming and J lost 5 bases, with 14 bases between them. The CDR3 nucleotides are TGCGCCAGCAGCTGGGGTCTCGGGGTTACTGAAGCTTTCTTT. Its protein product is CASSWGLGVTEAFF.

This clone came up a few times. The chain combines TRBV19 with TRBJ1-2, with a weak D call TRBD1 (5 bases). V was shortened by 3 bases and J by 5 bases, with 16 bases between the two germline ends. The CDR3 loop spans 15 amino acids. The germline CDR1 and CDR2 sequences are LNHDA and SQIVND (reference sequence). CDR3 in amino acids: CASSIPGQPLYGYTF. In DNA, the CDR3 is TGTGCCAGTAGTATCCCCGGACAACCCTTGTATGGCTACACCTTC.

The chain couples TRBV10-2 to TRBJ1-1, with D maybe TRBD1 (6 bases). The CDR3 has 13 amino acids. Germline V lookup: CDR1 WSHSY, CDR2 SAAADI. The ends were cut back, 7 bases at V and 4 bases at J, with 13 bases in the middle. The CDR3 protein is CASTTTGITEAFF. The CDR3 DNA follows: TGCGCCAGCACCACGACAGGTATCACTGAAGCTTTCTTT.

The rearrangement uses TRBV12-3 or TRBV12-4 and TRBJ1-1; D is undetermined. This CDR3 region has 13 residues. V dropped 5 bases and J dropped 3 bases, with 10 bases sitting between them. The CDR3 sequence is CASSLTRDTEAFF. The CDR3, as DNA: TGTGCCAGCAGTCTCACCCGGGACACTGAAGCTTTCTTT.

The CDR3 DNA reads TGCAGCGTCGGGGACTTCTCTGGAAACACCATATATTTT. It yields the protein CSVGDFSGNTIYF. The chain recombines TRBV29-1 with TRBJ1-3, with D perhaps TRBD1 (5 bases). The CDR3 is 13 residues long. The V gene's germline CDR1 is SQVTM and CDR2 ANQGSEA. V was clipped by 6 bases and J by 0 bases, with 9 bases between them.

This sequence joins TRBV7-2 and TRBJ1-5; tentatively, D is TRBD1 (6 bases). Germline CDR1 SGHTA, CDR2 FQGNSA. CDR3 length equals 15 residues. The V end was cut by 4 bases, the J end by 2 bases, with 12 bases between. The CDR3 nucleotides are TGTGCCAGCAGCTCCCTGGGGGGGCGCAATCAGCCCCAGCATTTT. Protein: CASSSLGGRNQPQHF. Supplemented by reference TRBV7-2 and TRBJ1-5, the full variable domain reads GAGVSQSPSNKVTEKGKDVELRCDPISGHTALYWYRQSLGQGLEFLIYFQGNSAPDKSGLPSDRFSAERTGGSVSTLTIQRTQQEDSAVYLCASSSLGGRNQPQHFGDGTRLSIL.

The chain links TRBV6-6 to TRBJ2-3; 9 bases match TRBD2. V gave up 5 bases and J gave up 6 bases; unmatched junction bases: 15. The germline V gene encodes CDR1 MNHNY and CDR2 SVGAGI (reference sequence). CDR3 length equals 17 residues. CDR3 DNA: TGTGCCAGCAGTCCCTATGGCCTCGGACTAGCGAGGGATACGCAGTATTTT. Amino acids: CASSPYGLGLARDTQYF.

The chain links TRBV19 to TRBJ1-5, with 10 positions matching TRBD1. Trimming took 4 bases from V and 2 from J; bases not matched to a gene: 5. The CDR3 loop spans 16 amino acids. Per germline, CDR1 LNHDA and CDR2 SQIVND (reference sequence). CDR3 amino acids: CASSTTGGKGNQPQHF. DNA for the CDR3: TGTGCCAGTAGTACGACAGGGGGCAAGGGCAATCAGCCCCAGCATTTT.

V is TRBV19 and J is TRBJ2-7; maybe TRBD2 (5 bases). The CDR3 contains 11 residues. V was shortened by 2 bases and J by 7 bases, with 6 bases between the two germline ends. CDR1 is LNHDA, CDR2 SQIVND, per germline (reference sequence). CDR3 sequence: CASSIRGEQYF. For the CDR3, the DNA is TGTGCCAGTAGTATAAGAGGGGAGCAGTACTTC.

The chain recombines TRBV3-1 (or the pseudogene TRBV3-2) with TRBJ2-2; 15 bases are shared with TRBD2. V was pared by 4 bases and J by 5 bases, with 5 bases of the junction left unmatched. Germline V gene data show CDR1 as LGHDT and CDR2 as YNNKEL (reference sequence). This CDR3 is built from 17 residues. The CDR3: CASSRGLAGGPTGELFF. CDR3 in DNA: TGTGCCAGCAGCCGCGGACTAGCGGGGGGGCCAACCGGGGAGCTGTTTTTT.

The J gene is TRBJ2-5, the V gene TRBV3-1 (or the pseudogene TRBV3-2); 8 nucleotides match TRBD2. Germline V lookup: CDR1 LGHDT, CDR2 YNNKEL (reference sequence). This CDR3 is 15 amino acids long. V was clipped by 5 bases and J by 2 bases; unmatched bases: 7. For the CDR3, the DNA is TGTGCCAGCAGCACCAAGCGGGAGATACAAGAGACCCAGTACTTC. Its translation is CASSTKREIQETQYF.

In this sample, this clone turned up a few times. V is TRBV7-2 and J is TRBJ2-7; the D gene is possibly TRBD2 (5 bases). The CDR3 contains 12 residues. Germline CDR1 SGHTA, CDR2 FQGNSA. V gave up 5 bases and J gave up 4 bases, with 9 bases separating them. The CDR3 region has the DNA TGTGCCAGCAGCCAGAGAGGGTACGAGCAGTACTTC. Its translation: CASSQRGYEQYF.

The CDR3 region has the DNA TGCGCCAGCAGCTTTAGGGAGGCCGCGAACACCGGGGAGCTGTTTTTT. It codes for CASSFREAANTGELFF. The V and J genes are TRBV5-1 and TRBJ2-2; the D gene is possibly TRBD2 (6 bases). Germline CDR1 is SGHRS and CDR2 is YFSETQ. Between the trimmed V and J ends, which lost 2 bases and 0 bases, there was a span of 11 bases. There are 16 residues in the CDR3.

The genes are TRBV3-1 (or the pseudogene TRBV3-2) and TRBJ1-1; D unclear. Trimming stripped 4 bases from V and 0 bases from J, with 12 bases between. The V gene's germline CDR1 is LGHDT and CDR2 YNNKEL (reference sequence). CDR3 length: 15 residues. CDR3 loop: CASSPRSSLNTEAFF. The CDR3 DNA is TGTGCCAGCAGCCCCCGGAGCAGTTTGAACACTGAAGCTTTCTTT.

The chain carries TRBV7-9 and TRBJ2-1; 13 bases fit TRBD2. Germline CDR1 is SEHNR and CDR2 is FQNEAQ (reference sequence). There are 19 residues in the CDR3. The V segment lost 0 bases and the J segment 5 bases; nucleotides outside the gene matches: 10. CDR3 bases: TGTGCCAGCAGCTTAGCGACAGGACTAGCGGGAGCCGAGGACAATGAGCAGTTCTTC. Amino acid sequence: CASSLATGLAGAEDNEQFF.

V and J are TRBV30 and TRBJ1-2; a possible D gene is TRBD1 (5 bases). Trimming cost V 4 bases and J 4 bases, with 13 bases left between them. This CDR3 spans 13 amino acids. In germline, CDR1 is GTSNPN, CDR2 SVGIG (reference sequence). The CDR3 protein is CAWNSGGVYGYTF. CDR3 in DNA: TGTGCCTGGAATAGCGGGGGGGTCTATGGCTACACCTTC.